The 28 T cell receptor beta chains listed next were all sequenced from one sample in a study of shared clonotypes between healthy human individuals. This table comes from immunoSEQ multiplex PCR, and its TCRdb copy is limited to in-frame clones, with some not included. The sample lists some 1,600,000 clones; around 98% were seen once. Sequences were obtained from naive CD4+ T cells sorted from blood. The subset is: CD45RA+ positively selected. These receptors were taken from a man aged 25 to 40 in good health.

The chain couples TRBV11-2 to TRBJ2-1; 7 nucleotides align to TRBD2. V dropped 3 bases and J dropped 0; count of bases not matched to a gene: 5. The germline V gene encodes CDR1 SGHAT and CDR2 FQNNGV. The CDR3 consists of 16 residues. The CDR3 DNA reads TGTGCCAGCAGCTTTTTACTAGCGTCCTCCTACAATGAGCAGTTCTTC. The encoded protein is CASSFLLASSYNEQFF.

CDR3 in amino acids: CASSRDNASGGYTF. The DNA for the CDR3 is TGTGCCAGCAGTCGGGACAACGCTTCCGGCGGCTACACCTTC. This chain uses TRBV6-1 with TRBJ1-2; D possibly corresponds to TRBD1 (6 bases). Trimming stripped 5 bases from V and 8 bases from J, with 18 bases between. There are 14 residues in the CDR3. Germline lookup yields CDR1 MNHNS and CDR2 SASEGT.

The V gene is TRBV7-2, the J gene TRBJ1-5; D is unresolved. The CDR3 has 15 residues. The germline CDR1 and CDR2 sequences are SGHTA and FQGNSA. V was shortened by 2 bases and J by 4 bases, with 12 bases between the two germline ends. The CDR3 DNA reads TGTGCCAGCAGCTTATTTATGCGGCCGAATCAGCCCCAGCATTTT. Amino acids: CASSLFMRPNQPQHF.

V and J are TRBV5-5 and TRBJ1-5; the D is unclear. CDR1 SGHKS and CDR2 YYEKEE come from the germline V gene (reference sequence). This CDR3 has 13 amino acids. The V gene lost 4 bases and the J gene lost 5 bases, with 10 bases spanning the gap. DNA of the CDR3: TGTGCCAGCAGCGTAGTAGTGGATCAGCCCCAGCATTTT. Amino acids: CASSVVVDQPQHF. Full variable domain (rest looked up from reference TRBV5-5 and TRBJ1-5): DAGVTQSPTHLIKTRGQQVTLRCSPISGHKSVSWYQQVLGQGPQFIFQYYEKEERGRGNFPDRFSARQFPNYSSELNVNALLLGDSALYLCASSVVVDQPQHFGDGTRLSIL.

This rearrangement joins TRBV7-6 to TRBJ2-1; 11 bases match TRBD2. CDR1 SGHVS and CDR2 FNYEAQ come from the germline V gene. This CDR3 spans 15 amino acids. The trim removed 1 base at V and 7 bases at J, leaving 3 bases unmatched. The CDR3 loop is CASSLDPSGRNEQFF. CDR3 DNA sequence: TGTGCCAGCAGCTTAGACCCTAGCGGGAGGAATGAGCAGTTCTTC.

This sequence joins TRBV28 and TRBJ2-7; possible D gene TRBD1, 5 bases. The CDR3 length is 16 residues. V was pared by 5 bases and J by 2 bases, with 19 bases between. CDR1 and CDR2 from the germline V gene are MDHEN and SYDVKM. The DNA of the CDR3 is TGTGCCAGCAGTGAGAAACTCAGGGTGCCAGCCTACGAGCAGTACTTC. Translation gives CASSEKLRVPAYEQYF. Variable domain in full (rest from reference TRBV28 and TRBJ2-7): DVKVTQSSRYLVKRTGEKVFLECVQDMDHENMFWYRQDPGLGLRLIYFSYDVKMKEKGDIPEGYSVSREKKERFSLILESASTNQTSMYLCASSEKLRVPAYEQYFGPGTRLTVT.

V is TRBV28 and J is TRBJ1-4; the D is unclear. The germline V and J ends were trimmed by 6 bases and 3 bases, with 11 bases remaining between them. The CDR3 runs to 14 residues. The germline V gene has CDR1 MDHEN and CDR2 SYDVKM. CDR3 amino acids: CASRRGGPNEKLFF. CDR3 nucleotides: TGTGCCAGCAGACGAGGTGGGCCTAATGAAAAACTGTTTTTT.

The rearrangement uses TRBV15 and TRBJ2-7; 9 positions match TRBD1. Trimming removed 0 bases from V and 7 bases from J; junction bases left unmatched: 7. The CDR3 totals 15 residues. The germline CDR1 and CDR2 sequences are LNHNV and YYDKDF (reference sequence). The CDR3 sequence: CATSRDQPGQGEQYF. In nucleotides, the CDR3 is TGTGCCACCAGCAGAGACCAGCCGGGACAGGGTGAGCAGTACTTC.

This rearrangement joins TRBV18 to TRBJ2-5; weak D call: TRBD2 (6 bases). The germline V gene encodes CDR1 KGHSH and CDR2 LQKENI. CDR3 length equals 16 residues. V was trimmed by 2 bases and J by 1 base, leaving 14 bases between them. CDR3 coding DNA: TGTGCCAGCTCACCATTCGTAGCGGACACCCAAGAGACCCAGTACTTC. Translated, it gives CASSPFVADTQETQYF. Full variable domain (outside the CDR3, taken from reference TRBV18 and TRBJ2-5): NAGVMQNPRHLVRRRGQEARLRCSPMKGHSHVYWYRQLPEEGLKFMVYLQKENIIDESGMPKERFSAEFPKEGPSILRIQQVVRGDSAAYFCASSPFVADTQETQYFGPGTRLLVL.

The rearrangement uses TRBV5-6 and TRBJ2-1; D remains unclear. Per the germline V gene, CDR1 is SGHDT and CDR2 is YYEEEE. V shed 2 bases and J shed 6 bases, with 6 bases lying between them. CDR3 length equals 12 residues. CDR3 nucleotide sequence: TGTGCCAGCAGCTTTCTGGGCAATGAGCAGTTCTTC. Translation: CASSFLGNEQFF.

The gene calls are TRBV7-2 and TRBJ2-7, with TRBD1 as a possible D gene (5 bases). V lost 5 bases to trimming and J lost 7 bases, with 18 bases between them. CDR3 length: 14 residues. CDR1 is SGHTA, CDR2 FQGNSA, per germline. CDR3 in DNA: TGTGCCAGCAGCCCCGGACAAACCTACGTGGAGCAGTACTTC. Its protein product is CASSPGQTYVEQYF. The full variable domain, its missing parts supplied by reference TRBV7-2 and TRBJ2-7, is GAGVSQSPSNKVTEKGKDVELRCDPISGHTALYWYRQSLGQGLEFLIYFQGNSAPDKSGLPSDRFSAERTGGSVSTLTIQRTQQEDSAVYLCASSPGQTYVEQYFGPGTRLTVT.

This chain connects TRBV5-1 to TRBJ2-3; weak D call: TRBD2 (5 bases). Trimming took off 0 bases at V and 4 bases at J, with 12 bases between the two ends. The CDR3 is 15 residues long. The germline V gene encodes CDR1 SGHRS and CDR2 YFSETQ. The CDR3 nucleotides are TGCGCCAGCAGCTTGGGGGGAGTTCCCCCAGATACGCAGTATTTT. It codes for CASSLGGVPPDTQYF.

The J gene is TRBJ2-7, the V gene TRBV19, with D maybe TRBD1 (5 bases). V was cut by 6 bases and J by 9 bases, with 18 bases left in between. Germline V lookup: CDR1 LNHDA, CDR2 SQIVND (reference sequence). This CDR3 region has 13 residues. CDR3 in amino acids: CASSSTDFGWQYF. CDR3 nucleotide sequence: TGTGCCAGTAGCTCGACAGATTTTGGGTGGCAGTACTTC.

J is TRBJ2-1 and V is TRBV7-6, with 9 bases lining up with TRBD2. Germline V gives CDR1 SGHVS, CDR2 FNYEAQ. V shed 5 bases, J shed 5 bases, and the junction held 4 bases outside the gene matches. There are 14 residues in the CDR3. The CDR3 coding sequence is TGTGCCAGCAGCACGGGACTAGCCAACAATGAGCAGTTCTTC. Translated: CASSTGLANNEQFF.

The CDR3 protein is CASSLEGITRWEQYF. In DNA form, the CDR3 reads TGCGCCAGCAGCTTGGAGGGGATTACCCGGTGGGAGCAGTACTTC. The chain links TRBV5-1 to TRBJ2-7; the D gene is possibly TRBD1 (5 bases). V was clipped by 0 bases and J by 7 bases, with 17 bases between them. The germline gives CDR1 SGHRS, CDR2 YFSETQ. The CDR3 runs to 15 residues.

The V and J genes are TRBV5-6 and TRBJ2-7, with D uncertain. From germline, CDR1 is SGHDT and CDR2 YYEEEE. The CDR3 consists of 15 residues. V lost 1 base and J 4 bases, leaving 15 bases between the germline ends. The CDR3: CASSLLGTSAYEQYF. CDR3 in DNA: TGTGCCAGCAGCTTGTTGGGCACCTCTGCTTACGAGCAGTACTTC.

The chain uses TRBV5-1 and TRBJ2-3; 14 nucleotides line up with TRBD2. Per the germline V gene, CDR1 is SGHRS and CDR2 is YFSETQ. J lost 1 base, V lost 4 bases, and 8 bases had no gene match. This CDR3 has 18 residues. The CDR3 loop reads CASSGGTSGSFGTDTQYF. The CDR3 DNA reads TGCGCCAGCAGCGGGGGGACTAGCGGGAGTTTTGGCACAGATACGCAGTATTTT.

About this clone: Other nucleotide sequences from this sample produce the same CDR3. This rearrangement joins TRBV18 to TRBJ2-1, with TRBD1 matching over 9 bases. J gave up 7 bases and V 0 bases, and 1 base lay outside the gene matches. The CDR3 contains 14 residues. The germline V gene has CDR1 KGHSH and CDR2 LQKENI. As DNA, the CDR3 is TGTGCCAGCTCACCACCGGGACAGGGTAATGAGCAGTTCTTC. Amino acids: CASSPPGQGNEQFF.

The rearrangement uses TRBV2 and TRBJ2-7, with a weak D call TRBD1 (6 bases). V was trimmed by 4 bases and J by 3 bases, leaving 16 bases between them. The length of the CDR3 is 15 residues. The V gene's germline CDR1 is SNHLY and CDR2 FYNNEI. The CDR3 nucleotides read TGTGCCAGCAGTGGACAGGCCGACTATGGCTACGAGCAGTACTTC. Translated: CASSGQADYGYEQYF.

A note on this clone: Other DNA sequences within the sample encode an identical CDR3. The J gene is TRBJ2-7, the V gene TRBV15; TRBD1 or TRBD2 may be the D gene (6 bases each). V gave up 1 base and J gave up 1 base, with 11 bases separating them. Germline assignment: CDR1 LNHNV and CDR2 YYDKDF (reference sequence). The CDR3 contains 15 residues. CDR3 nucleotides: TGTGCCACCAGCAGAGGGGGGGCAGAATCCTACGAGCAGTACTTC. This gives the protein CATSRGGAESYEQYF.

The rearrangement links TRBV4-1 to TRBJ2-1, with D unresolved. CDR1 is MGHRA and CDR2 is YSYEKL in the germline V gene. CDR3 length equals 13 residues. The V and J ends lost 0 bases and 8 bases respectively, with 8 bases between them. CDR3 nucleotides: TGCGCCAGCAGCCAAGAATCAAGGGATGAGCAGTTCTTC. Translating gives CASSQESRDEQFF.

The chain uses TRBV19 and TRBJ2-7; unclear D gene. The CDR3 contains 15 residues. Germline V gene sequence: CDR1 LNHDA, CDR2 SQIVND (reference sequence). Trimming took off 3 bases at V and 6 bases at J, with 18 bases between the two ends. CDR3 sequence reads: CASSMPGIAPTEQYF. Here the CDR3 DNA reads TGTGCCAGTAGTATGCCAGGAATTGCGCCTACCGAGCAGTACTTC.

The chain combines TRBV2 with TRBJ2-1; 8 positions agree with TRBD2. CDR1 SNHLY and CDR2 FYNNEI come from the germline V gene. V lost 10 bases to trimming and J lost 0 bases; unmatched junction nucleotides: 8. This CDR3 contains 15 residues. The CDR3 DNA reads TGTGCCACCCGTCGGGAGGGGAGCTCCTACAATGAGCAGTTCTTC. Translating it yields CATRREGSSYNEQFF.

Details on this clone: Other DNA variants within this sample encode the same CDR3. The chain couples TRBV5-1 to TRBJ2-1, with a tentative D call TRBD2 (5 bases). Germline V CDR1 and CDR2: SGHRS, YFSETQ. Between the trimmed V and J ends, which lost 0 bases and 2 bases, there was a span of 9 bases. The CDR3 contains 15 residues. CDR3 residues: CASSLELAAYNEQFF. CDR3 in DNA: TGCGCCAGCAGCTTGGAGCTAGCCGCCTACAATGAGCAGTTCTTC.

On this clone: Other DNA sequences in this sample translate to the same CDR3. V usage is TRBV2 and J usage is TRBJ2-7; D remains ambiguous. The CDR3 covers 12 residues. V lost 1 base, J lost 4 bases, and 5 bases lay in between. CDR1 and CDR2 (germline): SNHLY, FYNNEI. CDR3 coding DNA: TGTGCCAGCAGTGAAGTCGAATACGAGCAGTACTTC. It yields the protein CASSEVEYEQYF. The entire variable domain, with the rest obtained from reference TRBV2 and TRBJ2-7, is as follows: EPEVTQTPSHQVTQMGQEVILRCVPISNHLYFYWYRQILGQKVEFLVSFYNNEISEKSEIFDDQFSVERPDGSNFTLKIRSTKLEDSAMYFCASSEVEYEQYFGPGTRLTVT.

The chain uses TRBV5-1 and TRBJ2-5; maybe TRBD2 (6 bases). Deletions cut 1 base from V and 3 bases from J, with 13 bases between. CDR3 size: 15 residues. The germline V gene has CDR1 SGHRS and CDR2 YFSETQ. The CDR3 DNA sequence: TGCGCCAGCAGCTTGCCCCCTAGCGATGAAGAGACCCAGTACTTC. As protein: CASSLPPSDEETQYF.

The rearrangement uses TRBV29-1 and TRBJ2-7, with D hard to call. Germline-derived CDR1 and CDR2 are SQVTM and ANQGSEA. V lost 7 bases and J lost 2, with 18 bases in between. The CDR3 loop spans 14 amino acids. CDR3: CSASPSRAAYEQYF. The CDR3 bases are TGCAGCGCATCACCCAGTCGGGCGGCCTACGAGCAGTACTTC.

The CDR3 sequence: CASTLSQGAGYEQYF. The CDR3 DNA follows: TGCGCCAGCACTCTATCTCAGGGGGCCGGGTACGAGCAGTACTTC. The gene calls are TRBV5-1 and TRBJ2-7; 8 bases agree with TRBD1. The CDR3 totals 15 residues. J lost 4 bases, V lost 6 bases, and 12 bases had no gene match. CDR1 is SGHRS, CDR2 YFSETQ, per germline.